These 32 T cell receptor beta chains were sequenced from one sample in a study of T cell repertoires in cytomegalovirus infection. TCRdb fed the reads into MiXCR, producing one record per CDR3 protein. The sample gives some 940,000 distinct CDR3 sequences, roughly 30% of which show up once; around 15% is in the top ten. Their antigens remain unidentified. The specimen was cultured CD8+ T cells from PBMCs, collected from culture after CMV antigen stimulation. Receptors were obtained from a human donor in good health (CMV status not recorded). Some clones in this sample may be carry-over from other donors' samples.

The rearrangement joins TRBV28 to TRBJ2-5; TRBD2 matches at 7 bases. V lost 5 bases to trimming and J lost 4 bases; unmatched junction nucleotides: 7. This CDR3 region has 14 residues. Germline lookup yields CDR1 MDHEN and CDR2 SYDVKM. CDR3 DNA: TGTGCCAGCAGTCTCGGACTAGGGAGAGAGACCCAGTACTTC. It codes for CASSLGLGRETQYF. The entire variable domain, with the rest obtained from reference TRBV28 and TRBJ2-5, is as follows: DVKVTQSSRYLVKRTGEKVFLECVQDMDHENMFWYRQDPGLGLRLIYFSYDVKMKEKGDIPEGYSVSREKKERFSLILESASTNQTSMYLCASSLGLGRETQYFGPGTRLLVL.

The chain is built from TRBV11-2 and TRBJ2-7, with D tentatively TRBD1 (6 bases). Germline V CDR1 and CDR2: SGHAT, FQNNGV. The CDR3 loop spans 15 amino acids. Trimming took off 1 base at V and 6 bases at J, with 16 bases between the two ends. CDR3 sequence reads: CASSLATGILLEQYF. For the CDR3, the DNA is TGTGCCAGCAGCTTAGCCACAGGGATCCTCCTCGAGCAGTACTTC.

This clonotype was counted a few times. The rearrangement links TRBV6-6 to TRBJ2-1; possible D gene TRBD1, 6 bases. The V end lost 4 bases, the J end lost 5 bases, and 12 bases lay between the germline ends. Germline-derived CDR1 and CDR2 are MNHNY and SVGAGI (reference sequence). The CDR3 has 14 amino acids. This CDR3 reads CASSLRQANNEQFF. The CDR3 bases are TGTGCCAGCAGTTTAAGACAGGCTAACAATGAGCAGTTCTTC.

This rearrangement joins TRBV7-9 to TRBJ2-2; 9 bases line up with TRBD2. This CDR3 is built from 17 residues. Germline V gene data show CDR1 as SEHNR and CDR2 as FQNEAQ (reference sequence). The trim removed 5 bases at V and 4 bases at J, leaving 11 bases unmatched. In nucleotides, the CDR3 is TGTGCCAGCAGCCCGGCCCTTAGCGGGGGCATCACCGGGGAGCTGTTTTTT. It translates to CASSPALSGGITGELFF.

The chain has TRBV19 and TRBJ2-1; D perhaps matches TRBD2 (5 bases). CDR3 length: 16 residues. With 4 bases removed from V and 8 bases from J, the gap between germline ends came to 21 bases. Per the germline V gene, CDR1 is LNHDA and CDR2 is SQIVND (reference sequence). CDR3 DNA: TGTGCCAGTAGTAGTATTCCAGGCGACGGGATAGATGAGCAGTTCTTC. Translated: CASSSIPGDGIDEQFF.

This chain connects TRBV7-6 to TRBJ1-2; no clear D. V shed 3 bases and J shed 8 bases, with 22 bases lying between them. Looked up from germline, CDR1 is SGHVS and CDR2 is FNYEAQ. CDR3 size: 16 residues. CDR3 loop: CASSLLRRGREEGYTF. In DNA form, the CDR3 reads TGTGCCAGCAGCTTGCTAAGACGAGGGAGGGAGGAAGGCTACACCTTC.

The V call is TRBV27, the J call TRBJ2-2; weak D call: TRBD1 (5 bases). The CDR3 has 17 amino acids. CDR1 and CDR2 (germline): MNHEY, SMNVEV (reference sequence). Trimming stripped 6 bases from V and 1 base from J, with 18 bases between. The CDR3 DNA follows: TGTGCCAGCAGCCACCACGTCTTTACAGGGAACACCGGGGAGCTGTTTTTT. Translating gives CASSHHVFTGNTGELFF.

About this clonotype: This may be a read error, as it is one base from a much larger clone. The chain is built from TRBV7-2 and TRBJ2-1; TRBD2 matches at 9 bases. With V trimmed by 5 bases and J by 6 bases, 8 bases remained unmatched. Looked up from germline, CDR1 is SGHTA and CDR2 is FQGNSA. This CDR3 region has 15 residues. CDR3 coding DNA: TGTGCCAGCAGCCCGCGGGGGGGCCTATGCAATGAGCAGTTCTTC. It codes for CASSPRGGLCNEQFF.

The chain links TRBV6-5 to TRBJ2-4; D is possibly TRBD1 (6 bases). The CDR3 is 18 residues long. Trimming removed 2 bases from V and 7 bases from J, with 24 bases in between. Germline V lookup: CDR1 MNHEY, CDR2 SVGAGI. This chain's CDR3 is CASSYRPKGGQTNNIQYF. As DNA, the CDR3 is TGTGCCAGCAGTTACCGGCCGAAAGGGGGACAAACTAATAACATTCAGTACTTC.

This chain links TRBV24-1 with TRBJ1-2; TRBD1 agrees at 7 bases. The length of the CDR3 is 13 residues. Germline CDR1 KGHDR, CDR2 SFDVKD. Trimming at V came to 5 bases and at J to 6 bases, leaving 5 bases not matched to a gene. CDR3 region: CATSGGTGDGYTF. CDR3 in DNA: TGTGCCACCAGTGGAGGAACAGGGGATGGCTACACCTTC.

A few counts support this clonotype. The chain is built from TRBV7-2 and TRBJ2-1, with 7 bases aligning to TRBD1. V gave up 3 bases and J gave up 9 bases; unmatched junction bases: 11. The CDR3 loop spans 15 amino acids. Germline lookup yields CDR1 SGHTA and CDR2 FQGNSA. The CDR3 region has the DNA TGTGCCAGCAGCTTGAAACAGGGGTATTTGGGTGAGCAGTTCTTC. Residues: CASSLKQGYLGEQFF.

The chain is built from TRBV2 and TRBJ1-1; the D is unclear. CDR1 SNHLY and CDR2 FYNNEI come from the germline V gene. The CDR3 has 14 amino acids. Trimming cost V 4 bases and J 3 bases, with 12 bases left between them. The CDR3 DNA is TGTGCCAGCAGTGTGATTGGGGAACACACTGAAGCTTTCTTT. Translation: CASSVIGEHTEAFF.

This clonotype was counted many times. V usage is TRBV7-2 and J usage is TRBJ1-4; D unclear. Looked up from germline, CDR1 is SGHTA and CDR2 is FQGNSA. This CDR3 has 13 residues. The V end lost 4 bases, the J end lost 7 bases, and 10 bases lay between the germline ends. This chain's CDR3 is CASSSTVVEKLFF. DNA of the CDR3: TGTGCCAGCAGCTCAACAGTGGTTGAAAAACTGTTTTTT. Drawing the rest from reference TRBV7-2 and TRBJ1-4, the complete variable domain is GAGVSQSPSNKVTEKGKDVELRCDPISGHTALYWYRQSLGQGLEFLIYFQGNSAPDKSGLPSDRFSAERTGGSVSTLTIQRTQQEDSAVYLCASSSTVVEKLFFGSGTQLSVL.

The V call is TRBV19, the J call TRBJ1-5; TRBD1 aligns across 7 bases. The CDR3 spans 14 residues. V shed 3 bases and J 7 bases; nucleotides not matched to a gene: 6. CDR1 is LNHDA, CDR2 SQIVND, per germline (reference sequence). The CDR3 sequence is CASSIGTEDQPQHF. In DNA, the CDR3 is TGTGCCAGTAGTATTGGGACAGAAGACCAGCCCCAGCATTTT.

This clonotype was counted ten times or more. The chain combines TRBV7-9 with TRBJ1-5; D not certain. The length of the CDR3 is 13 residues. V shed 4 bases and J shed 7 bases, with 11 bases lying between them. Germline V gives CDR1 SEHNR, CDR2 FQNEAQ (reference sequence). CDR3 sequence (DNA): TGTGCCAGCAGCTACGCTGGAGACCAGCCCCAGCATTTT. It is translated as CASSYAGDQPQHF.

This clonotype has at least ten counts. The gene calls are TRBV7-2 and TRBJ2-7; either TRBD1 or TRBD2 may supply D (5 bases each). Trimming took off 4 bases at V and 1 base at J, with 11 bases between the two ends. Germline V gives CDR1 SGHTA, CDR2 FQGNSA. The CDR3 is 14 residues long. In DNA form, the CDR3 reads TGTGCCAGCAGCTCCCGGGACGGGTCCTACGAGCAGTACTTC. This sequence encodes CASSSRDGSYEQYF.

This clonotype has a handful of counts. The V gene is TRBV19, the J gene TRBJ1-1; unclear D gene. Germline V gene lookup returns CDR1 LNHDA and CDR2 SQIVND (reference sequence). The CDR3 consists of 14 residues. Trimming took off 6 bases at V and 1 base at J, with 12 bases between the two ends. CDR3 residues: CASSPYLKNTEAFF. The CDR3 nucleotides are TGTGCCAGTAGCCCCTATTTGAAGAACACTGAAGCTTTCTTT.

The chain carries TRBV4-1 and TRBJ2-2; D not certain. The V end lost 1 base, the J end lost 1 base, and 13 bases lay between the germline ends. The CDR3 totals 17 residues. Germline lookup yields CDR1 MGHRA and CDR2 YSYEKL. DNA of the CDR3: TGCGCCAGCAGCCAAGTCCCAAGGCAGGAGAACACCGGGGAGCTGTTTTTT. Translating it yields CASSQVPRQENTGELFF.

This clonotype was seen a few times. V and J are TRBV7-9 and TRBJ1-2; a weak D match, TRBD1 (5 bases). This CDR3 spans 17 amino acids. Between the trimmed V and J ends, which lost 0 bases and 4 bases, there was a span of 18 bases. The germline CDR1 and CDR2 sequences are SEHNR and FQNEAQ (reference sequence). CDR3 loop: CASSLALRRGDGYGYTF. In DNA form, the CDR3 reads TGTGCCAGCAGCTTAGCGCTCCGTCGGGGCGACGGCTATGGCTACACCTTC.

This clonotype was counted between two and nine times. This chain joins TRBV12-5 and TRBJ1-2; D possibly corresponds to TRBD1 (6 bases). The CDR3 consists of 14 residues. V was cut by 2 bases and J by 4 bases, with 11 bases left in between. Looked up from germline, CDR1 is LGHNT and CDR2 is FRNRAP. In DNA form, the CDR3 reads TGTGCTAGTGGTTTGCCGGGGGGCCCCTATGGCTACACCTTC. It yields the protein CASGLPGGPYGYTF.

This clonotype was detected only a few times. The gene calls are TRBV6-5 and TRBJ2-3, with 10 bases that match TRBD2. The CDR3 loop spans 17 amino acids. V lost 0 bases and J lost 4; bases outside the gene matches: 7. From germline, CDR1 is MNHEY and CDR2 SVGAGI. The CDR3 DNA reads TGTGCCAGCAGTTACTCGATGATAGCGGGGGGACCAGATACGCAGTATTTT. It encodes CASSYSMIAGGPDTQYF.

This sequence joins TRBV7-9 and TRBJ2-5; TRBD2 is a possible D gene (6 bases). The V and J ends lost 4 bases and 0 bases respectively, with 9 bases between them. The CDR3 length is 14 residues. CDR1 and CDR2 from the germline V gene are SEHNR and FQNEAQ (reference sequence). CDR3 residues: CASSSGLYQETQYF. The CDR3 nucleotides read TGTGCCAGCAGCTCTGGACTATACCAAGAGACCCAGTACTTC.

V and J are TRBV2 and TRBJ1-2, with a tentative D call TRBD1 (5 bases). Trimming pared 0 bases from V and 4 bases from J, leaving 9 bases between. The CDR3 is 14 residues long. The germline V gene encodes CDR1 SNHLY and CDR2 FYNNEI. The CDR3 coding sequence is TGTGCCAGCAGTGAAGCGTCGACAGTCTATGGCTACACCTTC. Its translation: CASSEASTVYGYTF. The complete variable domain, with remaining parts taken from reference TRBV2 and TRBJ1-2, reads EPEVTQTPSHQVTQMGQEVILRCVPISNHLYFYWYRQILGQKVEFLVSFYNNEISEKSEIFDDQFSVERPDGSNFTLKIRSTKLEDSAMYFCASSEASTVYGYTFGSGTRLTVV.

The chain recombines TRBV7-9 with TRBJ2-1, with 7 bases lining up with TRBD2. Unmatched junction bases numbered 6, after V lost 6 bases and J lost 7 bases. Per the germline V gene, CDR1 is SEHNR and CDR2 is FQNEAQ (reference sequence). The CDR3 spans 13 residues. DNA of the CDR3: TGTGCCAGCAGGACGGGGAGGGCGAATGAGCAGTTCTTC. Translated: CASRTGRANEQFF.

The chain combines TRBV27 with TRBJ1-2, with D unresolved. The CDR3 consists of 14 residues. Trimming took off 4 bases at V and 6 bases at J, with 15 bases between the two ends. CDR1 is MNHEY and CDR2 is SMNVEV in the germline V gene (reference sequence). The CDR3 is CASSSLGSSDGYTF. The CDR3, as DNA: TGTGCCAGCAGTTCCCTGGGGTCATCGGATGGCTACACCTTC.

CDR3 DNA: TGCAGCGTTGGAGGGGACGGGCGGGGCACTGAAGCTTTCTTT. Translating gives CSVGGDGRGTEAFF. This rearrangement joins TRBV29-1 to TRBJ1-1, with D tentatively TRBD1 (5 bases). The germline gives CDR1 SQVTM, CDR2 ANQGSEA. V was trimmed by 4 bases and J by 4 bases, leaving 16 bases between them. CDR3 length equals 14 residues.

This sequence joins TRBV9 and TRBJ1-2; 8 nucleotides line up with TRBD1. Germline V gives CDR1 SGDLS, CDR2 YYNGEE. With 3 bases clipped from V and 6 bases from J, the junction kept 10 bases outside the gene matches. The CDR3 spans 15 residues. The CDR3 sequence: CASSAGQGEIDGYTF. The DNA for the CDR3 is TGTGCCAGCAGCGCCGGACAGGGAGAAATCGATGGCTACACCTTC.

The table lists this clonotype with many counts. The gene calls are TRBV12-3 or TRBV12-4 and TRBJ2-2, with D hard to call. This CDR3 contains 13 residues. Trimming took off 6 bases at V and 7 bases at J, with 12 bases between the two ends. The DNA of the CDR3 is TGTGCCAGCAGCCAGAGAGTGGGCGGGGAGCTGTTTTTT. Translation gives CASSQRVGGELFF.

The J gene is TRBJ2-3, the V gene TRBV6-6; 8 positions agree with TRBD2. Per the germline V gene, CDR1 is MNHNY and CDR2 is SVGAGI (reference sequence). V gave up 5 bases and J gave up 2 bases; unmatched junction bases: 12. This CDR3 comprises 17 residues. The CDR3 loop is CASSDPLAGPHTDTQYF. DNA of the CDR3: TGTGCCAGCAGTGACCCTTTAGCGGGGCCCCACACAGATACGCAGTATTTT.

This clonotype was seen a handful of times. The CDR3 is CASSLGVLGIYSPLHF. The DNA for the CDR3 is TGTGCCAGCAGTCTCGGGGTCCTCGGCATATATTCACCCCTCCACTTT. The gene calls are TRBV27 and TRBJ1-6; no clear D. The CDR3 is 16 residues long. Germline assignment: CDR1 MNHEY and CDR2 SMNVEV (reference sequence). V was shortened by 5 bases and J by 8 bases, with 19 bases between the two germline ends.

This clonotype was detected only a few times. The rearrangement joins TRBV20-1 to TRBJ2-7, with a tentative D call TRBD2 (6 bases). The V end lost 3 bases, the J end lost 2 bases, and 14 bases lay between the germline ends. The CDR3 is 14 residues long. Germline values: CDR1 DFQATT, CDR2 SNEGSKA (reference sequence). The CDR3 DNA sequence: TGCAGTGCTAGGGGACTCCCGACTACCTACGAGCAGTACGTC. It encodes CSARGLPTTYEQYV.

The J gene is TRBJ1-1, the V gene TRBV7-6; D is unclear. This CDR3 is built from 15 residues. Germline CDR1 is SGHVS and CDR2 is FNYEAQ. V lost 5 bases and J 0 bases, leaving 13 bases between the germline ends. The CDR3 nucleotides are TGTGCCAGCAGCGACACCGACGGAGTGAACACTGAAGCTTTCTTT. Translated: CASSDTDGVNTEAFF.